The TCR beta chain under discussion was sequenced for a study of T cells in women clearing cervical HPV infection. To note about this clone: The CDR3 end lies 3 residues beyond the end of the read and is filled in from the germline J gene.

Germline V CDR1 and CDR2: SGHTA, FQGTGA. Trimming removed 5 bases at V and 6 bases at J, with 16 bases between. The CDR3 spans 15 residues. TCRdb keeps only in-frame clones here, not all; method: immunoSEQ multiplex PCR. The specimen's table records tens of thousands of clones. This receptor was obtained from a woman aged 18-70 years with a cervical HPV16 infection that either progressed to CIN3+ or cleared (not recorded which). The chain is built from TRBV7-3 and TRBJ2-2, with D possibly being TRBD1 (6 bases). The sequencing input was blood buffy coat. The CDR3 sequence: CASSMTGAGSGELFF. The part of the CDR3 DNA that was read is TGTGCCAGCAGCATGACAGGTGCGGGCTCCGGGGAG.